This is a list of T cell receptor beta chains from one sample in a study of human T cells and chemical hapten exposure. A single record per CDR3 protein comes from TCRdb applying MiXCR to the RACE reads. The sample holds around 380,000 distinct CDR3 sequences; roughly 4.8% are singletons and the top ten take approximately 2.3%. The source material was whole blood, sampled in connection with sensitization to the hapten diphenylcyclopropenone (DPC). All receptors come from a woman between 45 and 65 years old with alopecia areata. Some clones in this sample may be carry-over from other donors' samples. The CDR3 runs from the conserved cysteine through the conserved F or W. The D gene is left open where the match is weak. For some rows the clone size is stated as once, few or many, or as a class when expanded; others skip it.

size | J | V | D | CDR3 | DNA
many | TRBJ2-7 | TRBV20-1 | TRBD1 | CSARTGPPEQYF | TGCAGTGCTAGGACAGGGCCCCCCGAGCAGTACTTC
few | TRBJ1-1 | TRBV14 | TRBD1 | CASSQAGTGIRAFF | TGTGCCAGCAGCCAGGCCGGGACAGGGATTCGAGCTTTCTTT
NA | TRBJ2-7 | TRBV3-1 | TRBD2 | CASSQYSGSKEEQYF | TGTGCCAGCAGCCAATATAGCGGGAGTAAGGAGGAGCAGTACTTC
many | TRBJ2-3 | TRBV7-7 | NA | CASSPSRAATDTQYF | TGTGCCAGCAGCCCCTCTAGGGCGGCCACAGATACGCAGTATTTT
many | TRBJ1-6 | TRBV7-9 | TRBD1 | CASSSTRQGHNSPLHF | TGTGCCAGCAGCTCAACGCGACAGGGTCATAATTCACCCCTCCACTTT
NA | TRBJ2-3 | TRBV9 | NA | CASSVGTEADTQYF | TGTGCCAGCAGCGTCGGGACGGAGGCAGATACGCAGTATTTT
many | TRBJ2-7 | TRBV6-5 | NA | CASSPGPDYEQYF | TGTGCCAGCAGTCCTGGTCCTGACTACGAGCAGTACTTC
NA | TRBJ2-7 | TRBV5-4 | NA | CASSLGGLSGEQYF | TGTGCCAGCAGCTTAGGGGGTTTGTCCGGCGAGCAGTACTTC
few | TRBJ2-1 | TRBV5-1 | NA | CASSLGLNPYNEQFF | TGCGCCAGCAGCTTGGGCCTTAACCCTTACAATGAGCAGTTCTTC
many | TRBJ1-6 | TRBV12-5 | TRBD1 | CASGLVTGGSSPLHF | TGTGCTAGTGGTTTGGTCACAGGGGGGAGTTCACCCCTCCACTTT
many | TRBJ1-1 | TRBV6-2/TRBV6-3 | NA | CASSRGSLGETEAFF | TGTGCCAGCAGCCGGGGGTCTCTGGGGGAGACTGAAGCTTTCTTT
many | TRBJ2-3 | TRBV12-1 | NA | CASSFVCGGRTDTQYF | TGTGCCAGCAGCTTTGTGTGCGGGGGGCGCACAGATACGCAGTATTTT
NA | TRBJ2-7 | TRBV7-2 | NA | CASSLAWGPYEQYF | TGTGCCAGCAGCTTAGCCTGGGGCCCCTACGAGCAGTACTTC
many | TRBJ2-1 | TRBV15 | TRBD1 | CATSTAGGNEQFF | TGTGCCACCAGCACCGCAGGGGGCAATGAGCAGTTCTTC
many | TRBJ2-1 | TRBV12-3/TRBV12-4 | NA | CASRLWGDSNNEQFF | TGTGCCAGCAGATTGTGGGGGGACAGTAACAATGAGCAGTTCTTC
many | TRBJ2-5 | TRBV2 | TRBD2 | CASSGAGGEETQYF | TGTGCCAGCAGTGGAGCGGGGGGCGAAGAGACCCAGTACTTC
few | TRBJ2-3 | TRBV7-2 | TRBD1 | CASGEGAGNTQYF | TGTGCCAGCGGAGAGGGGGCAGGAAATACGCAGTATTTT
NA | TRBJ1-2 | TRBV27 | NA | CASSLGEGDGYGYTF | TGTGCCAGCAGTTTAGGGGAGGGGGACGGCTATGGCTACACCTTC
few | TRBJ1-1 | TRBV5-4 | TRBD1 | CASSLAGQGEAFF | TGTGCCAGCAGCTTGGCGGGACAGGGAGAAGCTTTCTTT
NA | TRBJ1-1 | TRBV7-2 | NA | CASSLRYPANTEAFF | TGTGCCAGCAGCTTGCGGTATCCCGCGAACACTGAAGCTTTCTTT
many | TRBJ2-2 | TRBV28 | TRBD2 | CASSPTPGLAEITGELFF | TGTGCCAGCAGTCCCACACCGGGACTAGCGGAGATTACCGGGGAGCTGTTTTTT
NA | TRBJ2-4 | TRBV4-3 | NA | CASSQGGRDIQYF | TGCGCCAGCAGCCAGGGAGGCAGGGACATTCAGTACTTC
NA | TRBJ2-7 | TRBV7-8 | TRBD1 | CASSFTGARPYEQYF | TGTGCCAGCAGCTTCACAGGGGCCCGCCCCTACGAGCAGTACTTC
NA | TRBJ1-2 | TRBV2 | NA | CASSETGANYGYTF | TGTGCCAGCAGTGAAACGGGAGCTAACTATGGCTACACCTTC
many | TRBJ1-1 | TRBV6-6 | NA | CASRNRQNTEAFF | TGTGCCAGCAGAAACAGGCAGAACACTGAAGCTTTCTTT
few | TRBJ2-1 | TRBV12-3/TRBV12-4 | TRBD1 | CASSLDRAFYNEQFF | TGTGCCAGCAGCCTTGACAGGGCCTTTTACAATGAGCAGTTCTTC
NA | TRBJ2-1 | TRBV20-1 | NA | CSARHSDEQFF | TGCAGTGCTAGGCATAGCGATGAGCAGTTCTTC
few | TRBJ2-3 | TRBV5-4 | NA | CASRRALSTDTQYF | TGTGCCAGCCGCCGGGCCCTTTCGACAGATACGCAGTATTTT
NA | TRBJ1-2 | TRBV5-4 | NA | CASSSDYTQDYTF | TGTGCCAGCAGCTCAGACTACACACAGGACTACACCTTC
many | TRBJ1-5 | TRBV20-1 | NA | CSARNPPGQEIYSNQPQHF | TGCAGTGCTAGAAACCCACCGGGACAAGAGATCTATAGCAATCAGCCCCAGCATTTT
NA | TRBJ2-4 | TRBV10-3 | TRBD1 | CAISDSGGPKNIQYF | TGTGCCATCAGTGATTCAGGGGGCCCCAAAAACATTCAGTACTTC
many | TRBJ2-7 | TRBV6-5 | NA | CASSYLGVRPYEQYF | TGTGCCAGCAGTTATTTGGGGGTTCGGCCCTACGAGCAGTACTTC
many | TRBJ2-2 | TRBV29-1 | NA | CSDVDLNTGELFF | TGCAGCGACGTAGACTTGAACACCGGGGAGCTGTTTTTT
NA | TRBJ1-5 | TRBV7-9 | NA | CASSLAVTHNQPQHF | TGTGCCAGCAGCTTAGCCGTGACACACAATCAGCCCCAGCATTTT
NA | TRBJ2-6 | TRBV20-1 | TRBD2 | CSATLESGRFSGANVLTF | TGCAGTGCTACCCTGGAGAGCGGGAGATTCTCTGGGGCCAACGTCCTGACTTTC
many | TRBJ2-7 | TRBV28 | NA | CASSTYTHYEQYF | TGTGCCAGCAGTACCTACACCCACTACGAGCAGTACTTC
few | TRBJ2-7 | TRBV20-1 | NA | CSAPVRGWKSHEQYF | TGCAGTGCCCCCGTCCGGGGGTGGAAGAGCCACGAGCAGTACTTC
NA | TRBJ1-5 | TRBV12-3/TRBV12-4 | NA | CASSFDNTGTQPQHF | TGTGCCAGCAGTTTTGATAATACAGGAACTCAGCCCCAGCATTTT
few | TRBJ2-7 | TRBV27 | NA | CASSTGSWGSEQYF | TGTGCCAGCAGTACAGGGAGTTGGGGCTCCGAGCAGTACTTC
NA | TRBJ2-2 | TRBV7-9 | NA | CASSFRLANTGELFF | TGTGCCAGCAGCTTTCGACTAGCGAACACCGGGGAGCTGTTTTTT
NA | TRBJ2-1 | TRBV28 | NA | CASSLSNYNEQFF | TGTGCCAGCAGTTTATCGAACTACAATGAGCAGTTCTTC
few | TRBJ2-3 | TRBV29-1 | NA | CSVAGGRMITDTQYF | TGCAGCGTTGCCGGCGGAAGAATGATCACAGATACGCAGTATTTT
few | TRBJ2-3 | TRBV6-5 | TRBD2 | CASSYRGLAGSTDTQYF | TGTGCCAGCAGTTACCGAGGACTAGCGGGAAGTACAGATACGCAGTATTTT
NA | TRBJ2-3 | TRBV7-9 | TRBD2 | CASSPPSGISTDTQYF | TGTGCCAGCAGCCCCCCTAGCGGGATTAGCACAGATACGCAGTATTTT
few | TRBJ2-1 | TRBV12-3/TRBV12-4 | TRBD2 | CASRSLGTRGNEQFF | TGTGCCAGCAGGTCCCTAGGGACTAGAGGTAATGAGCAGTTCTTC
many | TRBJ2-1 | TRBV20-1 | TRBD1 | CSVQGASSYNEQFF | TGCAGTGTCCAGGGGGCAAGCTCCTACAATGAGCAGTTCTTC
few | TRBJ2-1 | TRBV24-1 | TRBD1 | CATSDSGTGIRQFF | TGTGCCACCAGTGATTCCGGGACAGGAATAAGGCAGTTCTTC
few | TRBJ1-4 | TRBV27 | TRBD1 | CASSFTGGLYEKLFF | TGTGCCAGCAGTTTCACAGGGGGATTGTATGAAAAACTGTTTTTT
many | TRBJ2-3 | TRBV25-1 | NA | CASSEQVVHRTDTQYF | TGTGCCAGCAGTGAACAGGTGGTACACCGCACAGATACGCAGTATTTT
many | TRBJ2-3 | TRBV7-2 | NA | CASSLVSGAQTDTQYF | TGTGCCAGCAGCTTAGTGTCAGGGGCTCAGACAGATACGCAGTATTTT
many | TRBJ2-5 | TRBV7-2 | TRBD1 | CASSYNRGPETQYF | TGTGCCAGCAGCTACAACAGGGGGCCAGAGACCCAGTACTTC
NA | TRBJ2-2 | TRBV20-1 | NA | CSARRPGATGELFF | TGCAGTGCCCGACGCCCGGGGGCCACCGGGGAGCTGTTTTTT
many | TRBJ2-7 | TRBV6-5 | NA | CASSYGWSGSYEQYF | TGTGCCAGCAGTTACGGTTGGTCAGGGTCCTACGAGCAGTACTTC